Described below is a single T cell receptor beta chain sequence and its context. Antigen: not known. The data stem from a study of vaccination and CD4 T cells after COVID-19. Overall study: Post-vaccine sample collection happened at a median of about 10 weeks after dose two, ranging 14 to 241. General observations from the study: Nearly all convalescent vaccine-specific clones, 304 of 307, recognized only SARS-CoV-2 spike.

TCRdb passed the PCR reads through MiXCR, listing each CDR3 protein once. The sample holds about 15,000 distinct CDR3 sequences; 69% are singletons and the top ten take approximately 1%. Sequenced material: CD4+ T cells from blood, taken after SARS-CoV-2 vaccination. The TCR sequence derives from a human donor who had recovered from COVID-19.

The CDR3 region has the DNA TGCAGTGCTACAGGGGGCACTGAAGCTTTCTTT. Translated, it gives CSATGGTEAFF. V and J are TRBV20-1 and TRBJ1-1; TRBD1 matches at 7 bases. V trimming: 4 bases; J trimming: 4 bases; junction bases outside the gene matches: 0. This CDR3 contains 11 residues. The V gene's germline CDR1 is DFQATT and CDR2 SNEGSKA (reference sequence).